Listed here are 13 T cell receptor beta chains from one sample, sequenced in a study of T cell repertoires in cytomegalovirus infection. TCRdb reprocessed the reads via MiXCR and lists one record per CDR3 protein. The sample consists of around 740,000 distinct CDR3 sequences, 35% of them appearing once. The sequenced material came from PBMCs. These receptors all come from a human donor in good health (CMV status not recorded). Some clones in this sample may be carry-over from other donors' samples.

The rearrangement uses TRBV6-2 or TRBV6-3 and TRBJ2-5; tentatively, D is TRBD2 (5 bases). V lost 2 bases to trimming and J lost 9 bases, with 19 bases between them. Germline loops: CDR1 MNHEY, CDR2 SVGEGT. The CDR3 runs 15 residues. This CDR3 reads CASSYRGLKLTAQYF. CDR3 DNA: TGTGCCAGCAGTTACCGAGGGCTAAAGTTGACGGCCCAGTACTTC.

On this clonotype itself: At one boundary the junction diverges from the germline segment, which might be a read error. The chain couples TRBV19 to TRBJ2-2; 7 bases fit TRBD1. The CDR3 spans 15 residues. CDR1 and CDR2 (germline): LNHDA, SQIVND (reference sequence). The CDR3: CDSSINRGLTGELFF. Written as DNA, the CDR3 is TGTGACAGTAGTATCAACAGGGGTCTCACCGGTGAGCTGTTTTTT.

About this clonotype: A much more abundant neighbour one base away suggests this may be a read error. This chain connects TRBV7-3 to TRBJ1-2, with a tentative D call TRBD1 (5 bases). From germline, CDR1 is SGHTA and CDR2 FQGTGA. The CDR3 is made up of 16 amino acids. This CDR3 is CASSPTGTGAIYGYSF. Written as DNA, the CDR3 is TGTGCCAGCAGCCCAACCGGGACCGGTGCGATCTATGGCTACTCCTTC.

A few counts support this clonotype. Germline and junction disagree at one end, which may indicate a read error. This chain uses TRBV7-2 with TRBJ2-2; the match to TRBD2 covers 12 bases. This CDR3 region has 15 residues. Germline values: CDR1 SGHTA, CDR2 FQGNSA. DNA for the CDR3: TGTGCCAGCAGCCTAGCGGGGGGGCGTAGCGGGGAGCTGTTTTTT. This codes for CASSLAGGRSGELFF.

This clonotype appeared a few times. The chain carries TRBV2 and TRBJ2-7; 9 bases fit TRBD2. From germline, CDR1 is SNHLY and CDR2 FYNNEI. This CDR3 is 16 amino acids long. Unmatched junction bases numbered 8, after V lost 1 base and J lost 4 bases. The CDR3 spells CASSEGGGRALYEQYF. The CDR3 coding sequence is TGTGCCAGCAGTGAAGGTGGCGGGAGGGCTTTATACGAGCAGTACTTC.

This clonotype was observed a handful of times. The V call is TRBV6-2 or TRBV6-3, the J call TRBJ1-5; 9 positions match TRBD1. In germline, CDR1 is MNHEY, CDR2 SVGEGT. This CDR3 spans 17 amino acids. The junction had 8 bases not matched to a gene; V was cut back by 3 bases and J by 2 bases. The DNA for the CDR3 is TGTGCCAGCAGTTATAGGGACAGGGCTTTTCGCAATCAGCCCCAGCATTTT. Protein sequence: CASSYRDRAFRNQPQHF.

This chain uses TRBV3-1 with TRBJ2-3; D ambiguous. Per the germline V gene, CDR1 is LGHDT and CDR2 is YNNKEL (reference sequence). V gave up 1 base and J gave up 6 bases, with 8 bases separating them. The CDR3 totals 13 residues. The CDR3, as DNA: TGTGCCAGCAGCCAAGTAGTATCCGATACGCAGTATTTT. Encoded protein: CASSQVVSDTQYF.

The V gene is TRBV5-1, the J gene TRBJ1-3, with D perhaps matching TRBD1 (6 bases). V shed 3 bases and J shed 3 bases, with 16 bases lying between them. The CDR3 is made up of 16 amino acids. Germline V gene data show CDR1 as SGHRS and CDR2 as YFSETQ. The CDR3 sequence is CASSSSRQAGGNTIYF. The CDR3 DNA reads TGCGCCAGCAGCTCTTCGCGACAGGCGGGTGGAAACACCATATATTTT.

V and J are TRBV15 and TRBJ1-2, with 9 bases lining up with TRBD1. Trimming took 6 bases from V and 4 from J; bases not matched to a gene: 3. CDR3 length: 13 residues. Germline values: CDR1 LNHNV, CDR2 YYDKDF (reference sequence). The CDR3 DNA sequence: TGTGCCACCAGTCCGGGACAGGGCTATGGCTACACCTTC. Amino acid sequence: CATSPGQGYGYTF.

This clonotype showed up just a few times. The chain uses TRBV19 and TRBJ1-1; D remains unclear. The germline V gene has CDR1 LNHDA and CDR2 SQIVND (reference sequence). V was trimmed by 1 base and J by 5 bases, leaving 11 bases between them. There are 14 residues in the CDR3. The CDR3 nucleotides are TGTGCCAGTAGTATAGGAGGCGGTGGTACTGAAGCTTTCTTT. It yields the protein CASSIGGGGTEAFF.

V and J are TRBV7-8 and TRBJ1-1, with D hard to call. The CDR3 runs to 14 residues. CDR1 is SGHVS and CDR2 is FQNEAQ in the germline V gene. The V end lost 0 bases, the J end lost 1 base, and 6 bases lay between the germline ends. The CDR3 DNA follows: TGTGCCAGCAGCTTAGCGGGGTGGAACACTGAAGCTTTCTTT. Amino acids: CASSLAGWNTEAFF.

The chain links TRBV20-1 to TRBJ1-2, with 7 bases identical to TRBD1. V dropped 3 bases and J dropped 6; count of bases not matched to a gene: 7. The CDR3 is 13 amino acids. Germline-derived CDR1 and CDR2 are DFQATT and SNEGSKA (reference sequence). This CDR3 reads CSASRTGLHGYTF. CDR3 sequence (DNA): TGCAGTGCTAGCCGGACAGGCTTACATGGCTACACCTTC.

The J gene is TRBJ1-2, the V gene TRBV19; D gene ambiguous. V dropped 2 bases and J dropped 7 bases, with 20 bases sitting between them. Germline V CDR1 and CDR2: LNHDA, SQIVND (reference sequence). There are 16 residues in the CDR3. Written as DNA, the CDR3 is TGTGCCAGTAGTATACCCCTCATTGGAGTAGGGCGTGGCTACACCTTC. Translation gives CASSIPLIGVGRGYTF.